This T cell receptor beta chain was captured by sequencing in a study of regulatory T cells in long-lasting Graves disease. Overall study findings and caveats: Sampling was limited to peripheral blood rather than thyroid tissue. TRBV28, TRBJ1-2 and TRBJ2-5 emerged as the favored segments in persistent disease.

Concerning this clonotype: The antigen is not known.

Libraries of TCR beta came from iRepertoire HTBI primers plus Arm-PCR of CDR3 regions. Per the study methods: Taken together, the samples had 55 to 70 TRBV and some 15 TRBJ segments identified. TCRdb re-called the multiplex PCR reads with MiXCR, one entry per CDR3 protein. It is TCRdb's table, rather than the study itself, that gives the V and J calls and clone size. Here the sample spans under 500,000 distinct CDR3 sequences, around 21% being singletons. The time point here: persistent/refractory GD, antithyroid drugs over 5 years with positive TRAb. Following extraction of RNA from PBMCs, that RNA was used to make the TCR library. The CDR3 loop spans 15 amino acids. V shed 5 bases and J 6 bases; nucleotides not matched to a gene: 5. The germline gives CDR1 SEHNR, CDR2 FQNEAQ (reference sequence).

This chain uses TRBV7-9 with TRBJ2-2; TRBD1 aligns across 11 bases. This clonotype originated in a female donor with Graves disease. This material consisted of peripheral blood mononuclear cells (PBMCs), taken when the disease was refractory, from a patient treated with antithyroid drugs. CDR3 in DNA: TGTGCCAGCAGCGAAGGGACAGGGGGTCCCGGGGAGCTGTTTTTT. This encodes CASSEGTGGPGELFF. Together with reference TRBV7-9 and TRBJ2-2, the CDR3 gives the full variable domain: DTGVSQNPRHKITKRGQNVTFRCDPISEHNRLYWYRQTLGQGPEFLTYFQNEAQLEKSRLLSDRFSAERPKGSFSTLEIQRTEQGDSAMYLCASSEGTGGPGELFFGEGSRLTVL.